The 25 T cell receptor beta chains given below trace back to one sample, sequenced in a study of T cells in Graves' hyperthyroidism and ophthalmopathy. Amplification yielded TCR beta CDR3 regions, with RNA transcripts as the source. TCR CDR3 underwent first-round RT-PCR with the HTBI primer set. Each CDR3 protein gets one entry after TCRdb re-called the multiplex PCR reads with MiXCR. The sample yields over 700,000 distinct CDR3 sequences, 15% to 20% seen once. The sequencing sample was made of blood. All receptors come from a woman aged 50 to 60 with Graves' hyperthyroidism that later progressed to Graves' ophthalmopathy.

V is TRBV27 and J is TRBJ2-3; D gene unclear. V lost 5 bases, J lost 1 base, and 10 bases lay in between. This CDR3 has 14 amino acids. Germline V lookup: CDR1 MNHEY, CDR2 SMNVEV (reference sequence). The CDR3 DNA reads TGTGCCAGCAGTCTTTCCTGGGGCACAGATACGCAGTATTTT. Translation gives CASSLSWGTDTQYF.

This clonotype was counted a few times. The CDR3: CASSELSINTIYF. The DNA for the CDR3 is TGTGCCAGCAGTGAATTGTCGATAAACACCATATATTTT. The V call is TRBV25-1, the J call TRBJ1-3; D is unresolved. Germline V gene sequence: CDR1 MGHDK, CDR2 SYGVNS. CDR3 size: 13 residues. Trimming took off 1 base at V and 6 bases at J, with 7 bases between the two ends.

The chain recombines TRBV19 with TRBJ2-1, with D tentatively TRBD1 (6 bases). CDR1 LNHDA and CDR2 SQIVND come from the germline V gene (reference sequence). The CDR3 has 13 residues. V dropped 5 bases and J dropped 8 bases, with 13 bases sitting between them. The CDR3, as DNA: TGTGCCAGTAGTGACAGGCCAAGGGATGAGCAGTTCTTC. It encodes CASSDRPRDEQFF.

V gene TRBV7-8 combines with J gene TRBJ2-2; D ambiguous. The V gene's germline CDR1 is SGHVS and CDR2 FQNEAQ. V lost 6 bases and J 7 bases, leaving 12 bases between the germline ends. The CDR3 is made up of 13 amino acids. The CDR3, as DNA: TGTGCCAGCAGTCAAGTTAACCACGGGGAGCTGTTTTTT. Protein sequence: CASSQVNHGELFF. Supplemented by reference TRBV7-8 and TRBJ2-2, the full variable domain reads GAGVSQSPRYKVAKRGQDVALRCDPISGHVSLFWYQQALGQGPEFLTYFQNEAQLDKSGLPSDRFFAERPEGSVSTLKIQRTQQEDSAVYLCASSQVNHGELFFGEGSRLTVL.

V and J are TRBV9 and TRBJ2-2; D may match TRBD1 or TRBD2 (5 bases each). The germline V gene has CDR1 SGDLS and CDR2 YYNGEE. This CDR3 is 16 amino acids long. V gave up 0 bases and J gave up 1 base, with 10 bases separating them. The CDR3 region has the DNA TGTGCCAGCAGCGTAGCCCCGGGGCTGAACACCGGGGAGCTGTTTTTT. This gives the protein CASSVAPGLNTGELFF.

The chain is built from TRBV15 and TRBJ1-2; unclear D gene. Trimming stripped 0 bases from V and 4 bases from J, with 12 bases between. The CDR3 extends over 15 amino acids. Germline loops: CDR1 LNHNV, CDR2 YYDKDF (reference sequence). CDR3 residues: CATSREAGFGYGYTF. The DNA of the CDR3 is TGTGCCACCAGCAGAGAGGCTGGGTTCGGCTATGGCTACACCTTC.

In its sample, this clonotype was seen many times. CDR3 region: CASSGTSGLPDTQYF. The CDR3 DNA is TGTGCCAGCAGTGGGACTAGCGGGTTGCCAGATACGCAGTATTTT. The rearrangement links TRBV2 to TRBJ2-3, with TRBD2 matching 11 bases. The germline V gene encodes CDR1 SNHLY and CDR2 FYNNEI. V lost 4 bases and J lost 4; bases outside the gene matches: 4. CDR3 length: 15 residues.

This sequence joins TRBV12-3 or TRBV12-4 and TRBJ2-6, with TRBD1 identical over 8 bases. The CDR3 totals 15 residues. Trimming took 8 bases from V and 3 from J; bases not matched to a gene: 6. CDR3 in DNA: TGTGCCAGCGGCCAGGGGGCATTTGGGGCCAACGTCCTGACTTTC. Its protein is CASGQGAFGANVLTF.

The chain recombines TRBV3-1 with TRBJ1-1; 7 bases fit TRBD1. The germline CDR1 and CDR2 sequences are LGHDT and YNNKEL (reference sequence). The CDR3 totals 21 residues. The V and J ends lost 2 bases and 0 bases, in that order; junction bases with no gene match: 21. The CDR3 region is CASSQHIRDSLYSLMNTEAFF. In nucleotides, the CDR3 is TGTGCCAGCAGCCAACATATCCGGGACAGCCTATATTCATTAATGAACACTGAAGCTTTCTTT.

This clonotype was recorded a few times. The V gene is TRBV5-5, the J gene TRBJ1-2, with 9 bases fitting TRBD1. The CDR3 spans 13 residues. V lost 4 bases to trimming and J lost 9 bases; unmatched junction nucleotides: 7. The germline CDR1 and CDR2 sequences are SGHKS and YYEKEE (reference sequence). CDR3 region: CASSPPGQGSYTF. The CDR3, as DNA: TGTGCCAGCAGCCCACCGGGACAGGGTAGCTACACCTTC.

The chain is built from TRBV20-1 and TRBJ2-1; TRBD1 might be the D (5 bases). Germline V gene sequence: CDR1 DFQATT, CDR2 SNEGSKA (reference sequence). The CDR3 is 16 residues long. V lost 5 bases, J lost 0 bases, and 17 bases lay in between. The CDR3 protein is CSAFDSTASSYNEQFF. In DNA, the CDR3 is TGCAGTGCTTTCGACAGCACAGCGAGCTCCTACAATGAGCAGTTCTTC.

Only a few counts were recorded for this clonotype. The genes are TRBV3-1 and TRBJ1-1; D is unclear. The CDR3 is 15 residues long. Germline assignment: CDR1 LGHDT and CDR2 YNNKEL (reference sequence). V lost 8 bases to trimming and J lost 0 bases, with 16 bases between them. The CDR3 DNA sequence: TGTGCCAGCTCGAAAGCCGTCAGCATGAACACTGAAGCTTTCTTT. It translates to CASSKAVSMNTEAFF.

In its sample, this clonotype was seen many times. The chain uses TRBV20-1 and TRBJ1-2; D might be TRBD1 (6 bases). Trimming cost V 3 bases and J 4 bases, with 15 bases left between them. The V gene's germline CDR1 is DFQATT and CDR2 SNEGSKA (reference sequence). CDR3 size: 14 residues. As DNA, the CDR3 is TGCAGTGCTAGTGGGGACAAGAGGGTCTATGGCTACACCTTC. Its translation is CSASGDKRVYGYTF.

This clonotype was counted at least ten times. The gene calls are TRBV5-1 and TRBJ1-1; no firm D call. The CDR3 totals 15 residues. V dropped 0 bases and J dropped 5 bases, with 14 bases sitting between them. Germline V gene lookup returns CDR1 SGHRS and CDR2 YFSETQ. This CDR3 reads CASSLGRVLRTEAFF. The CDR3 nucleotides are TGCGCCAGCAGCTTGGGTAGGGTACTGCGTACTGAAGCTTTCTTT. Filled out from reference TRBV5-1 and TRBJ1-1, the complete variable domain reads KAGVTQTPRYLIKTRGQQVTLSCSPISGHRSVSWYQQTPGQGLQFLFEYFSETQRNKGNFPGRFSGRQFSNSRSEMNVSTLELGDSALYLCASSLGRVLRTEAFFGQGTRLTVV.

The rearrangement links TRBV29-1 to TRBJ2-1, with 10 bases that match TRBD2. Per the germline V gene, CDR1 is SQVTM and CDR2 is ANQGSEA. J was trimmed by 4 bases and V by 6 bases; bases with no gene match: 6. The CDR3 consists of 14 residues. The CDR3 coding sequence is TGCAGCGTACGGACTAGCGGAGATTACAATGAGCAGTTCTTC. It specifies CSVRTSGDYNEQFF.

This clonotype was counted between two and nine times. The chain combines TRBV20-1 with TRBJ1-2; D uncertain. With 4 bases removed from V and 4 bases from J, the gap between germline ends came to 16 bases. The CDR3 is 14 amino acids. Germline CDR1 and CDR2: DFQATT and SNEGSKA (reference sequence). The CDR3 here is CSATPGMGSYGYTF. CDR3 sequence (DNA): TGCAGTGCTACGCCCGGGATGGGTTCCTATGGCTACACCTTC.

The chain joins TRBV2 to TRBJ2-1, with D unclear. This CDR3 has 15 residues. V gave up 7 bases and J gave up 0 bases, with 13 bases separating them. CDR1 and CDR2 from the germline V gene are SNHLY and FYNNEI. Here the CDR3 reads CASIREPSSYNEQFF. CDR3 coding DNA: TGTGCCAGCATCCGTGAACCTAGCTCCTACAATGAGCAGTTCTTC.

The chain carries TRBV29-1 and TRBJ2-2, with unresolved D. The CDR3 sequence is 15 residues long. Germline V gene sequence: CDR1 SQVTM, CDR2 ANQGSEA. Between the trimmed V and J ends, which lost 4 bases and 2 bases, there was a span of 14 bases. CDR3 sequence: CSVVVGQLNTGELFF. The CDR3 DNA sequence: TGCAGCGTTGTCGTCGGGCAGCTAAACACCGGGGAGCTGTTTTTT.

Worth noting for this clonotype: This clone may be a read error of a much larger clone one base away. CDR3 DNA: TGTGCCCGCAGTTACTCCATTAGCACAGATACGCAGTATTTT. This codes for CARSYSISTDTQYF. This sequence joins TRBV6-2 or TRBV6-3 and TRBJ2-3; D gene uncertain. Looked up from germline, CDR1 is MNHEY and CDR2 is SVGEGT. This CDR3 spans 14 amino acids.

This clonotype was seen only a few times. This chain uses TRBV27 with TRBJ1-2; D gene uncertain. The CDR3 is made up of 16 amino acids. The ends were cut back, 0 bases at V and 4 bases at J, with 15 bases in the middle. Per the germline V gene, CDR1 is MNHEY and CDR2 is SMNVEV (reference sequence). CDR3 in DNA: TGTGCCAGCAGTTTATCGTGGCCCGGGGAGACCTATGGCTACACCTTC. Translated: CASSLSWPGETYGYTF.

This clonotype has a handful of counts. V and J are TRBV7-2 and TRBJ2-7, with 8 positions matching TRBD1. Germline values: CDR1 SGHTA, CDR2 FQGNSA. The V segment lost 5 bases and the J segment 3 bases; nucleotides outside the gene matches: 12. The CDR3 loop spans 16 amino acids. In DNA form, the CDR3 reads TGTGCCAGCAGCGACCGTGACCGGACAGGGAACTACGAGCAGTACTTC. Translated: CASSDRDRTGNYEQYF.

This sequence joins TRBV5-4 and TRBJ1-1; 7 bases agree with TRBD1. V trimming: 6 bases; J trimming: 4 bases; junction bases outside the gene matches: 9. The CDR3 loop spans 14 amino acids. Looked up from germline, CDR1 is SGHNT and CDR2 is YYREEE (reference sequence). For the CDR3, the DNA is TGTGCCAGCACCGAGACAGGGATCAGCACTGAAGCTTTCTTT. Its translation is CASTETGISTEAFF.

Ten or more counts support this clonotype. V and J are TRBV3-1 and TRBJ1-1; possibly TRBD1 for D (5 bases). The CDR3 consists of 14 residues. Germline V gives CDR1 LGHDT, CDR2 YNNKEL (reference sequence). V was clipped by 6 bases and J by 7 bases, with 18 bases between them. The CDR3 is CASRPGLLVSEAFF. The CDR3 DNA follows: TGTGCCAGCAGACCGGGACTTTTGGTCAGTGAAGCTTTCTTT.

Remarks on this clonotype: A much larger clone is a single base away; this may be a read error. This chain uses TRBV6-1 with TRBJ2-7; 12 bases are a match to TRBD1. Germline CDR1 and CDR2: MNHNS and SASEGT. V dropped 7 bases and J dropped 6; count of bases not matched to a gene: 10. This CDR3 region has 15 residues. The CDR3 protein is CASNKRGTGGIEQYF. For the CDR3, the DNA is TGTGCCAGCAATAAGAGGGGGACAGGGGGCATCGAGCAGTACTTC.

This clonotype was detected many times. CDR3 region: CASSTQQQRRRQYF. In DNA form, the CDR3 reads TGTGCCAGCTCAACCCAACAGCAACGGCGGAGGCAGTACTTC. This chain joins TRBV27 and TRBJ2-7; D remains unclear. This CDR3 region has 14 residues. Germline-derived CDR1 and CDR2 are MNHEY and SMNVEV (reference sequence). Trimming stripped 8 bases from V and 9 bases from J, with 23 bases between.